Shown below are 9 T cell receptor beta chains from a single sample sequenced in a study of shared clonotypes between healthy human individuals. Sequenced by immunoSEQ multiplex PCR; TCRdb stores in-frame clones only, minus some. The sample carries more than 2 million clones, 90% to 96% recorded once. Sequences were obtained from naive CD4+ T cells sorted from blood. Sample subset: CD45RA+ positively selected. These receptors were obtained from a man younger than 35 in good health.

This sequence joins TRBV5-1 and TRBJ2-2; TRBD2 matches at 8 bases. CDR1 is SGHRS, CDR2 YFSETQ, per germline. The V segment lost 7 bases and the J segment 0 bases; nucleotides outside the gene matches: 5. The CDR3 covers 15 residues. The CDR3 protein is CASGSGGSNTGELFF. Written as DNA, the CDR3 is TGCGCCAGCGGAAGCGGGGGATCGAACACCGGGGAGCTGTTTTTT.

CDR3 nucleotide sequence: TGCGCCAGCAGCCCGGCCGTTATGGGGCAAAACTATGGCTACACCTTC. Translated: CASSPAVMGQNYGYTF. The chain couples TRBV5-1 to TRBJ1-2, with D tentatively TRBD1 (5 bases). The germline gives CDR1 SGHRS, CDR2 YFSETQ. The CDR3 spans 16 residues. Trimming removed 4 bases at V and 2 bases at J, with 18 bases between.

V and J are TRBV5-5 and TRBJ1-2; TRBD1 matches at 7 bases. The V segment lost 4 bases and the J segment 4 bases; nucleotides outside the gene matches: 10. Per the germline V gene, CDR1 is SGHKS and CDR2 is YYEKEE (reference sequence). CDR3 size: 15 residues. CDR3 region: CASSGAGGRSYGYTF. CDR3 bases: TGTGCCAGCAGCGGAGCAGGGGGTCGTTCCTATGGCTACACCTTC.

Points on this clone: Additional DNA sequences in this sample encode the identical CDR3. This chain uses TRBV18 with TRBJ2-7, with 8 bases fitting TRBD1. J gave up 2 bases and V 6 bases, and 6 bases lay outside the gene matches. CDR1 is KGHSH, CDR2 LQKENI, per germline. The CDR3 has 14 amino acids. DNA for the CDR3: TGTGCCAGCTCCCCCGGACAGGGCCCCTACGAGCAGTACTTC. Its translation is CASSPGQGPYEQYF.

The chain employs TRBV6-4 and TRBJ2-1, with 7 nucleotides matching TRBD1. The CDR3 has 12 residues. Trimming took 3 bases from V and 10 from J; bases not matched to a gene: 3. Germline CDR1 is MRHNA and CDR2 is SNTAGT. The chain's CDR3 is CASSEGGGEQFF. In nucleotides, the CDR3 is TGTGCCAGCAGTGAAGGGGGCGGCGAGCAGTTCTTC.

The genes are TRBV5-1 and TRBJ2-5, with 13 nucleotides matching TRBD2. Losses at the gene ends were 3 bases for V and 5 bases for J; bases not matched to a gene: 4. Germline V CDR1 and CDR2: SGHRS, YFSETQ. The CDR3 runs to 15 residues. CDR3 sequence: CASSSTSGGLETQYF. CDR3 in DNA: TGCGCCAGCAGCTCGACTAGCGGGGGGCTGGAGACCCAGTACTTC.

This chain joins TRBV6-5 and TRBJ2-7; TRBD1 aligns across 8 bases. The CDR3 consists of 15 residues. V was pared by 5 bases and J by 0 bases, with 6 bases of the junction left unmatched. Germline V gene data show CDR1 as MNHEY and CDR2 as SVGAGI. CDR3 in DNA: TGTGCCAGCAGTCGTACAGGGGGGATCTCCTACGAGCAGTACTTC. Translated: CASSRTGGISYEQYF.

The genes are TRBV11-2 and TRBJ1-2, with 9 positions matching TRBD1. This CDR3 contains 16 residues. Germline V gives CDR1 SGHAT, CDR2 FQNNGV. V lost 6 bases and J lost 5; bases outside the gene matches: 13. The CDR3 spells CASRRTGTGTPYGYTF. The CDR3 DNA sequence: TGTGCCAGCAGAAGGACCGGGACAGGGACGCCTTATGGCTACACCTTC.

CDR3 nucleotide sequence: TGTGCCAGTAGTATGGACGGGGCAGCCAAGACCCAGTACTTC. This encodes CASSMDGAAKTQYF. The V and J genes are TRBV19 and TRBJ2-5; D may match TRBD1 or TRBD2 (5 bases each). Per the germline V gene, CDR1 is LNHDA and CDR2 is SQIVND (reference sequence). The CDR3 spans 14 residues. Deletions cut 3 bases from V and 6 bases from J, with 14 bases between.